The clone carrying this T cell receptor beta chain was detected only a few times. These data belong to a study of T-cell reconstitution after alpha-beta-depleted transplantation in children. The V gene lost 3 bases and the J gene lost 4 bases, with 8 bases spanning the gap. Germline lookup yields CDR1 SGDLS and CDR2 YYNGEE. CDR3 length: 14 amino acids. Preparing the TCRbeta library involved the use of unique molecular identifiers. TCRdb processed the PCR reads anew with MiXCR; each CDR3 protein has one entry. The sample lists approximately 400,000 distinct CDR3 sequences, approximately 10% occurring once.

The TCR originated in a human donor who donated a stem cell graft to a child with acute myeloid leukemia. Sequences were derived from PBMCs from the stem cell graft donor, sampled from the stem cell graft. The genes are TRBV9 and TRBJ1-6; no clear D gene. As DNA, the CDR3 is TGTGCCAGCAGCGAGGGATTTTATAATTCACCCCTCCACTTT. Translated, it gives CASSEGFYNSPLHF.